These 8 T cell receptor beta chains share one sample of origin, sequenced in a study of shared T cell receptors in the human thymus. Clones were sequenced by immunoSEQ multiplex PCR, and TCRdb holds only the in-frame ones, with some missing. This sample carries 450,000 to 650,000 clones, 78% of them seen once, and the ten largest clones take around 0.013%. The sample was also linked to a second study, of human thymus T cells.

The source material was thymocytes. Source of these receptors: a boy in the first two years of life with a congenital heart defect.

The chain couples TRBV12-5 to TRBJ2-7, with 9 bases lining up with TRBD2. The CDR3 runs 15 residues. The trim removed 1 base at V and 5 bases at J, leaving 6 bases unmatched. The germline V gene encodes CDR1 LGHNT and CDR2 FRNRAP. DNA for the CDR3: TGTGCTAGTGGTTTGGGGAGCGGGAGGTCCCACGAGCAGTACTTC. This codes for CASGLGSGRSHEQYF. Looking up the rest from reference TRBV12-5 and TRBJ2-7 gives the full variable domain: DARVTQTPRHKVTEMGQEVTMRCQPILGHNTVFWYRQTMMQGLELLAYFRNRAPLDDSGMPKDRFSAEMPDATLATLKIQPSEPRDSAVYFCASGLGSGRSHEQYFGPGTRLTVT.

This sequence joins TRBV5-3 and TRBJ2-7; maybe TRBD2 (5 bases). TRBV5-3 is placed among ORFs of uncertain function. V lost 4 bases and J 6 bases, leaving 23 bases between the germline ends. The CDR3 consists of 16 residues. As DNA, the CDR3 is TGTGCCAGAAGCCCACATGGACTTTCCGGATTTATCGAGCAGTACTTC. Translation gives CARSPHGLSGFIEQYF.

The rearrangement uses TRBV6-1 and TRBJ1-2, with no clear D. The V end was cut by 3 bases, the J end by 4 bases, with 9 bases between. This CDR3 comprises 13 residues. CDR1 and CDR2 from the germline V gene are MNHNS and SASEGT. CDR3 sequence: CASSEIQPYGYTF. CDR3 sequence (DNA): TGTGCCAGCAGTGAGATACAGCCCTATGGCTACACCTTC.

The CDR3 loop reads CASSLNAVMPGGPYEQYF. In DNA form, the CDR3 reads TGTGCCAGCAGCTTAAATGCGGTAATGCCGGGAGGACCCTACGAGCAGTACTTC. The chain uses TRBV7-3 and TRBJ2-7; 7 positions agree with TRBD2. Looked up from germline, CDR1 is SGHTA and CDR2 is FQGTGA. This CDR3 region has 18 residues. Trimming took 1 base from V and 2 from J; bases not matched to a gene: 14.

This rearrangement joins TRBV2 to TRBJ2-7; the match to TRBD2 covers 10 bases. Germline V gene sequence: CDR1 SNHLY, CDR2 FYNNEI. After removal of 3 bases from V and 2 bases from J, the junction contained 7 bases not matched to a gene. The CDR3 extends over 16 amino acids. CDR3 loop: CASSDPPSGRAYEQYF. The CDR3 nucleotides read TGTGCCAGCAGTGACCCCCCTAGCGGGAGAGCCTACGAGCAGTACTTC.

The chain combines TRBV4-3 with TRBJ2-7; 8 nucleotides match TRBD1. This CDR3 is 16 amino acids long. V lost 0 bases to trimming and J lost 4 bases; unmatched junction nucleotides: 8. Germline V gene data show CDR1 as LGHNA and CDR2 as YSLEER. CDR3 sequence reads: CASSQDFGTGEYEQYF. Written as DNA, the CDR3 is TGCGCCAGCAGCCAAGATTTCGGGACAGGAGAATACGAGCAGTACTTC.

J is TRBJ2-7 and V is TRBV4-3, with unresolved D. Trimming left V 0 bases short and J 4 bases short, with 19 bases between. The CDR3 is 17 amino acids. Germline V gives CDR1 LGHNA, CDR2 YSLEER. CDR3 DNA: TGCGCCAGCAGCCAAGATCTTGGCTCTCACTCGGGTTACGAGCAGTACTTC. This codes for CASSQDLGSHSGYEQYF.

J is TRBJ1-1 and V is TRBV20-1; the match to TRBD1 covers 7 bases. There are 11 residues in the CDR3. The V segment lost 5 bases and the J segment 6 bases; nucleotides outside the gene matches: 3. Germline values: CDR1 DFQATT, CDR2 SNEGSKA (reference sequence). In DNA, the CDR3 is TGCAGTGCTGGGACAGCCCCTGAAGCTTTCTTT. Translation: CSAGTAPEAFF.